What follows are 9 T cell receptor beta chains derived from one specimen sequenced in a study of T-cell reconstitution after alpha-beta-depleted transplantation in children. Unique molecular identifiers featured in how the TCRbeta library was prepared. TCRdb independently ran MiXCR on the PCR reads; one entry per CDR3 protein. The table has around 240,000 distinct CDR3 sequences, approximately 9.7% seen once. Here the sequenced sample was PBMCs from the stem cell graft donor, taken from the stem cell graft. These receptors were obtained from a human donor who donated a stem cell graft to a child with SCID.

This clonotype showed up many times. The V gene is TRBV5-1, the J gene TRBJ2-7; possibly TRBD1 for D (6 bases). This CDR3 comprises 12 residues. V lost 0 bases and J 5 bases, leaving 6 bases between the germline ends. Germline V gene lookup returns CDR1 SGHRS and CDR2 YFSETQ. The CDR3 DNA sequence: TGCGCCAGCAGCTTGGCAGGGGACGAGCAGTACTTC. Translating gives CASSLAGDEQYF.

This clonotype was seen many times. The chain carries TRBV6-4 and TRBJ2-1; D unresolved. This CDR3 has 14 amino acids. Germline CDR1 is MRHNA and CDR2 is SNTAGT. Trimming shortened V by 3 bases and J by 1 base, and 7 bases separated the two germline ends. The CDR3 coding sequence is TGTGCCAGCAGTGAGGCAGGTTCCTACAATGAGCAGTTCTTC. As protein: CASSEAGSYNEQFF.

This clonotype was seen ten or more times. The chain is built from TRBV7-3 and TRBJ1-1; D not certain. The CDR3 has 13 residues. CDR1 is SGHTA and CDR2 is FQGTGA in the germline V gene. V was pared by 2 bases and J by 8 bases, with 12 bases between. CDR3 coding DNA: TGTGCCAGCAGCTTAGGCTTGTCGGGGGAAGCTTTCTTT. Translation: CASSLGLSGEAFF.

V gene TRBV10-3 combines with J gene TRBJ2-5, with D tentatively TRBD2 (6 bases). The CDR3 sequence is 15 residues long. Germline V lookup: CDR1 ENHRY, CDR2 SYGVKD. The V end was cut by 0 bases, the J end by 5 bases, with 13 bases between. CDR3 sequence: CAISESQLARETQYF. The CDR3 nucleotides are TGTGCCATCAGTGAGTCGCAACTAGCACGGGAGACCCAGTACTTC.

Note on this clonotype: Being one base from a much bigger clone, this may be a read error. The CDR3 end shows no conserved phenylalanine or tryptophan, and so a read error is likely. V gene TRBV4-3 combines with J gene TRBJ2-7; D unresolved. CDR3 length equals 13 residues. V was clipped by 5 bases and J by 6 bases, with 14 bases between them. Germline CDR1 is LGHNA and CDR2 is YSLEER. Here the CDR3 reads CASSTGSLSEQYY. The CDR3, as DNA: TGCGCCAGCAGCACCGGTTCGTTGTCCGAGCAGTACTAC.

This clonotype was counted ten times or more. This chain links TRBV20-1 with TRBJ2-3, with a tentative D call TRBD1 (6 bases). This CDR3 has 13 residues. V gave up 4 bases and J gave up 8 bases, with 16 bases separating them. The germline CDR1 and CDR2 sequences are DFQATT and SNEGSKA (reference sequence). The CDR3 DNA reads TGCAGTGCTAAAGGGGCGTTCAGGGGTACGCAGTATTTT. It specifies CSAKGAFRGTQYF.

This clonotype was seen repeatedly, ten times or more. The chain uses TRBV20-1 and TRBJ1-1; D is uncertain. With 1 base removed from V and 1 base from J, the gap between germline ends came to 10 bases. Per germline, CDR1 DFQATT and CDR2 SNEGSKA (reference sequence). The CDR3 is made up of 14 amino acids. The CDR3, as DNA: TGCAGTGCTAGAGTTGTGACACAGAACACTGAAGCTTTCTTT. As protein: CSARVVTQNTEAFF.

At least ten counts were recorded for this clonotype. The chain uses TRBV5-1 and TRBJ1-1, with TRBD1 as a possible D gene (6 bases). The CDR3 is 17 residues long. The V gene lost 0 bases and the J gene lost 1 base, with 16 bases spanning the gap. Germline V gives CDR1 SGHRS, CDR2 YFSETQ. The CDR3 DNA follows: TGCGCCAGCAGCTTGGCCCGGCGGCAGGGGCCGAACACTGAAGCTTTCTTT. This codes for CASSLARRQGPNTEAFF.

There are a few counts of this clonotype. The chain recombines TRBV6-1 with TRBJ1-3, with TRBD1 as a possible D gene (5 bases). V was pared by 7 bases and J by 1 base, with 17 bases between. Germline CDR1 and CDR2: MNHNS and SASEGT. CDR3 size: 16 residues. CDR3 DNA: TGTGCCAGCACCCTGCACTCCGGGGGATCTGGAAACACCATATATTTT. Translated, it gives CASTLHSGGSGNTIYF.